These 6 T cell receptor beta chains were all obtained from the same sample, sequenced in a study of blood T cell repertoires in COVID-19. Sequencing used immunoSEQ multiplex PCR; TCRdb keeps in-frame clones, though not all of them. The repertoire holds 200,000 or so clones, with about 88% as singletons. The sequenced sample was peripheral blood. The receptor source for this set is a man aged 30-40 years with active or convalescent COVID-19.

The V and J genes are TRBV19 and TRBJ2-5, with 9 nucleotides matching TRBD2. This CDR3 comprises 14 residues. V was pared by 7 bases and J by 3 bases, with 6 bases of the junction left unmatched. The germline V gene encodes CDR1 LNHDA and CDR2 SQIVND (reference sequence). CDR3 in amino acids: CASKGGRAKETQYF. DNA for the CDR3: TGTGCCAGTAAAGGCGGGAGGGCCAAAGAGACCCAGTACTTC.

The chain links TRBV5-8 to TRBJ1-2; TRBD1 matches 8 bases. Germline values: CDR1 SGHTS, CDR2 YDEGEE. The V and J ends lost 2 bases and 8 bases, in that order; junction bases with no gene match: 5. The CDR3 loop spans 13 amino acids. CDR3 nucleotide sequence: TGTGCCAGCAGCTTAGACAGGGGAGGAGGCTACACCTTC. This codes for CASSLDRGGGYTF.

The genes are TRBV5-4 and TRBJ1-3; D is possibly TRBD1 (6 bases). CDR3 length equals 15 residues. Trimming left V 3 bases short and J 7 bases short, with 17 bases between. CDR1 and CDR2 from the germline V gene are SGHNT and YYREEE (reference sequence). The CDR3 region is CASSWGDRPGNTIYF. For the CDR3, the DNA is TGTGCCAGCAGCTGGGGCGACAGGCCGGGGAACACCATATATTTT.

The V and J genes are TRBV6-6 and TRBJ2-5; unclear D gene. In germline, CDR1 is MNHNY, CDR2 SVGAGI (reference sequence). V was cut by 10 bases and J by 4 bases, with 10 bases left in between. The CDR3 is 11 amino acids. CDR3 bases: TGTGCCACGTCACTCCTAGAGACCCAGTACTTC. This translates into CATSLLETQYF.

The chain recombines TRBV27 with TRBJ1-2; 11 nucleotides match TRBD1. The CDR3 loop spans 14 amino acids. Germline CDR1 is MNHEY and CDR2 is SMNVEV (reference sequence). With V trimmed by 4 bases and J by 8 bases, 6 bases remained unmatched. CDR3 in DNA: TGTGCCAGCAGTTCCCTGGACAGGGGGCACGGCTACACCTTC. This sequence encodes CASSSLDRGHGYTF.

The CDR3 reads CASTLTGLDTEAFF. DNA for the CDR3: TGTGCCAGCACCTTGACAGGGTTGGACACTGAAGCTTTCTTT. This chain joins TRBV2 and TRBJ1-1; 7 bases agree with TRBD1. The CDR3 is 14 residues long. V lost 7 bases to trimming and J lost 3 bases; unmatched junction nucleotides: 8. Germline V gene sequence: CDR1 SNHLY, CDR2 FYNNEI.